These 18 T cell receptor beta chains share one sample of origin, sequenced in a study of response to subunit inactivated influenza vaccine. TCRdb called the RT-PCR reads again in MiXCR, with one record for every CDR3 protein. This sample carries more than 600,000 distinct CDR3 sequences, roughly 20% of them seen once, and the ten largest clones take about a tenth. The sequences come from PBMCs from blood, collected less than 6 days after vaccination. These receptors came from a man aged 45 to 65 who received an inactivated influenza vaccine.

The V call is TRBV5-1, the J call TRBJ2-7; D is uncertain. Trimming cost V 0 bases and J 0 bases, with 7 bases left between them. CDR1 is SGHRS and CDR2 is YFSETQ in the germline V gene. CDR3 size: 14 residues. CDR3 coding DNA: TGCGCCAGCAGCTTGGACATTCGCTCCTACGAGCAGTACTTC. It specifies CASSLDIRSYEQYF.

V and J are TRBV4-3 and TRBJ2-5; 9 bases are shared with TRBD2. This CDR3 region has 14 residues. The germline CDR1 and CDR2 sequences are LGHNA and YSLEER. With 5 bases clipped from V and 4 bases from J, the junction kept 5 bases outside the gene matches. DNA for the CDR3: TGCGCCAGCAGCAGACTACTAGCGGGAGAGACCCAGTACTTC. Residues: CASSRLLAGETQYF.

The V call is TRBV12-3 or TRBV12-4, the J call TRBJ2-2; the match to TRBD1 covers 10 bases. The CDR3 is 15 amino acids. Trimming took 6 bases from V and 4 from J; bases not matched to a gene: 5. Here the CDR3 reads CASREDRGSTGELFF. CDR3 sequence (DNA): TGTGCCAGCAGGGAGGACAGGGGGTCCACCGGGGAGCTGTTTTTT.

The J gene is TRBJ2-5, the V gene TRBV29-1; D uncertain. The CDR3 has 15 amino acids. The V gene's germline CDR1 is SQVTM and CDR2 ANQGSEA. Trimming removed 0 bases from V and 5 bases from J, with 16 bases in between. The CDR3 reads CSVEDSSVGWETQYF. Written as DNA, the CDR3 is TGCAGCGTTGAAGATTCTTCAGTGGGTTGGGAGACCCAGTACTTC.

The V call is TRBV9, the J call TRBJ2-1, with 8 bases identical to TRBD2. V trimming: 0 bases; J trimming: 8 bases; junction bases outside the gene matches: 4. The germline V gene encodes CDR1 SGDLS and CDR2 YYNGEE. The CDR3 length is 14 residues. CDR3 DNA sequence: TGTGCCAGCAGCGTAGTGGCGGGGGGCCATGAGCAGTTCTTC. It is translated as CASSVVAGGHEQFF.

This clonotype occurred a few times. V gene TRBV4-2 combines with J gene TRBJ2-7; D is perhaps TRBD1 or TRBD2 (5 bases each). Germline V gene sequence: CDR1 LGHNA, CDR2 YNFKEQ. The CDR3 spans 16 residues. Trimming removed 2 bases at V and 0 bases at J, with 14 bases between. The CDR3 sequence is CASSQPQERSSYEQYF. The CDR3 nucleotides read TGTGCCAGCAGCCAACCACAGGAGCGGAGCTCCTACGAGCAGTACTTC.

The table lists this clonotype with a few counts. The chain employs TRBV20-1 and TRBJ2-1; 12 bases are shared with TRBD2. Germline-derived CDR1 and CDR2 are DFQATT and SNEGSKA (reference sequence). J gave up 7 bases and V 5 bases, and 3 bases lay outside the gene matches. The CDR3 is made up of 13 amino acids. The CDR3, as DNA: TGCAGTGCTCTAGCGGGAGGGCCGAATGAGCAGTTCTTC. Translating it yields CSALAGGPNEQFF.

This clonotype showed up just a few times. This chain uses TRBV7-8 with TRBJ2-2; no reliable D call. Germline CDR1 SGHVS, CDR2 FQNEAQ. The V end was cut by 5 bases, the J end by 1 base, with 14 bases between. The CDR3 runs 16 residues. The CDR3 is CASSTPWRLNTGELFF. DNA for the CDR3: TGTGCCAGCAGCACTCCATGGCGGTTGAACACCGGGGAGCTGTTTTTT. Full variable domain (outside the CDR3, taken from reference TRBV7-8 and TRBJ2-2): GAGVSQSPRYKVAKRGQDVALRCDPISGHVSLFWYQQALGQGPEFLTYFQNEAQLDKSGLPSDRFFAERPEGSVSTLKIQRTQQEDSAVYLCASSTPWRLNTGELFFGEGSRLTVL.

This clonotype was detected a few times. This chain links TRBV10-3 with TRBJ2-7; 11 bases map to TRBD2. Unmatched junction bases numbered 1, after V lost 3 bases and J lost 0 bases. The CDR3 is 15 residues long. Germline-derived CDR1 and CDR2 are ENHRY and SYGVKD. CDR3 nucleotide sequence: TGTGCCATCAGTGAAACTAGCGGGGGCTCCTACGAGCAGTACTTC. This translates into CAISETSGGSYEQYF.

This chain uses TRBV6-1 with TRBJ2-1; D unclear. Deletions cut 1 base from V and 12 bases from J, with 13 bases between. There are 13 residues in the CDR3. Germline lookup yields CDR1 MNHNS and CDR2 SASEGT. The CDR3 DNA is TGTGCCAGCAGTGAAGGGTCAACTGTTAGGCAGTTCTTC. Translated: CASSEGSTVRQFF.

The CDR3 nucleotides read TGCAGTGCTAGTGGGGGACAGCAGGACTATGGCTACACCTTC. Protein product: CSASGGQQDYGYTF. The J gene is TRBJ1-2, the V gene TRBV20-1, with TRBD1 matching over 7 bases. CDR1 DFQATT and CDR2 SNEGSKA come from the germline V gene (reference sequence). The CDR3 is 14 amino acids. J gave up 3 bases and V 3 bases, and 7 bases lay outside the gene matches.

Ten or more counts support this clonotype. The chain joins TRBV7-6 to TRBJ1-1, with 8 bases matching TRBD1. Trimming cost V 1 base and J 7 bases; bases outside gene matches: 5. The CDR3 contains 14 residues. Germline CDR1 and CDR2: SGHVS and FNYEAQ. The CDR3 DNA follows: TGTGCCAGCAGCTTAGGATTGGGGACAGGTGAAGCTTTCTTT. It codes for CASSLGLGTGEAFF.

In its sample, this clonotype was seen a few times. This chain uses TRBV28 with TRBJ2-1, with TRBD2 matching 7 bases. The junction had 4 bases not matched to a gene; V was cut back by 7 bases and J by 1 base. The CDR3 consists of 14 residues. CDR1 MDHEN and CDR2 SYDVKM come from the germline V gene. DNA of the CDR3: TGTGCCAGCAACCTAGCGGAGTCCTACAATGAGCAGTTCTTC. It yields the protein CASNLAESYNEQFF.

This chain uses TRBV20-1 with TRBJ2-7, with a tentative D call TRBD2 (5 bases). The CDR3 contains 13 residues. V shed 6 bases and J shed 1 base, with 13 bases lying between them. Looked up from germline, CDR1 is DFQATT and CDR2 is SNEGSKA (reference sequence). CDR3 loop: CSATRPGSYEQYF. Here the CDR3 DNA reads TGCAGTGCAACCCGCCCGGGGTCCTACGAGCAGTACTTC.

This clonotype came up once. V gene TRBV12-3 or TRBV12-4 combines with J gene TRBJ2-2; a weak D match, TRBD2 (6 bases). The CDR3 loop spans 14 amino acids. V was shortened by 5 bases and J by 4 bases, with 11 bases between the two germline ends. The CDR3 protein is CASSRETVTGELFF. CDR3 coding DNA: TGTGCCAGCAGTCGGGAGACAGTCACCGGGGAGCTGTTTTTT.

This clonotype was picked up many times. The V call is TRBV7-8, the J call TRBJ1-5; no clear D gene. The V gene's germline CDR1 is SGHVS and CDR2 FQNEAQ. Trimming took off 2 bases at V and 1 base at J, with 6 bases between the two ends. The CDR3 has 14 amino acids. In DNA form, the CDR3 reads TGTGCCAGCAGCTTACGGCACAGCAATCAGCCCCAGCATTTT. Its translation is CASSLRHSNQPQHF.

Turning to this clonotype: Since a much larger clone is just one base distant, this may be a read error. The rearrangement links TRBV12-3 or TRBV12-4 to TRBJ1-1, with 7 bases lining up with TRBD1. The junction had 6 bases not matched to a gene; V was cut back by 7 bases and J by 1 base. The CDR3 consists of 14 residues. The CDR3 loop reads CASILGQPNTEAFF. The CDR3 nucleotides read TGTGCCAGCATACTGGGACAGCCGAACACTGAAGCTTTCTTT.

This clonotype was recorded a few times. The chain employs TRBV6-2 or TRBV6-3 and TRBJ2-7; D is undetermined. The CDR3 contains 14 residues. The germline CDR1 and CDR2 sequences are MNHEY and SVGEGT. V lost 1 base, J lost 6 bases, and 13 bases lay in between. CDR3 protein: CASSYYQVPFEQYF. The CDR3, as DNA: TGTGCCAGCAGTTACTACCAGGTTCCCTTCGAGCAGTACTTC.